The 24 T cell receptor beta chains listed next were all sequenced from one sample in a study of blood T cell repertoires in COVID-19. The data were produced by immunoSEQ multiplex PCR, yet TCRdb's version contains in-frame clones alone and is incomplete. In the table there are roughly 450,000 clones, 90% of which are singletons. The sample taken for sequencing was PBMCs or T cells enriched from blood (not recorded which). The origin of the receptors is a young man who had recovered from COVID-19.

This chain connects TRBV18 to TRBJ2-1; D is perhaps TRBD1 (5 bases). From germline, CDR1 is KGHSH and CDR2 LQKENI. Trimming pared 2 bases from V and 8 bases from J, leaving 13 bases between. CDR3 length: 14 residues. The CDR3 sequence is CASSPGAAIYEQFF. CDR3 in DNA: TGTGCCAGCTCACCAGGGGCAGCTATCTATGAGCAGTTCTTC.

The chain employs TRBV7-9 and TRBJ1-1; D is undetermined. V lost 5 bases to trimming and J lost 5 bases, with 18 bases between them. Germline CDR1 reads SEHNR; CDR2 reads FQNEAQ (reference sequence). The CDR3 is 15 amino acids. The CDR3 is CASSPPSNGLTEAFF. The DNA of the CDR3 is TGTGCCAGCAGCCCGCCCTCAAACGGACTTACTGAAGCTTTCTTT.

The chain has TRBV6-5 and TRBJ2-1; the D gene is possibly TRBD1 (6 bases). In germline, CDR1 is MNHEY, CDR2 SVGAGI. The V gene lost 6 bases and the J gene lost 5 bases, with 11 bases spanning the gap. This CDR3 comprises 13 residues. This chain's CDR3 is CASRDRLNNEQFF. CDR3 coding DNA: TGTGCCAGCAGGGACAGATTAAACAATGAGCAGTTCTTC.

This clone was seen just once. The rearrangement uses TRBV5-4 and TRBJ1-6; D possibly corresponds to TRBD1 (5 bases). Trimming stripped 5 bases from V and 5 bases from J, with 17 bases between. Per germline, CDR1 SGHNT and CDR2 YYREEE (reference sequence). The CDR3 consists of 16 residues. The CDR3 spells CASSSDPGTHNSPLHF. CDR3 nucleotide sequence: TGTGCCAGCAGTTCCGACCCCGGGACTCATAATTCACCCCTCCACTTT.

V usage is TRBV28 and J usage is TRBJ2-1; 7 positions match TRBD2. Germline V CDR1 and CDR2: MDHEN, SYDVKM. V was pared by 2 bases and J by 7 bases, with 14 bases of the junction left unmatched. The CDR3 contains 17 residues. CDR3 in DNA: TGTGCCAGCAGTTTAGGACGCACCGGGAGGACGGGGAATGAGCAGTTCTTC. It codes for CASSLGRTGRTGNEQFF.

The chain couples TRBV7-9 to TRBJ2-7; D is undetermined. This CDR3 is built from 14 residues. Germline V gives CDR1 SEHNR, CDR2 FQNEAQ (reference sequence). The V gene lost 3 bases and the J gene lost 2 bases, with 11 bases spanning the gap. CDR3 DNA: TGTGCCAGCAGCTTGAGTCCCCTAGCCTACGAGCAGTACTTC. Translating gives CASSLSPLAYEQYF.

The rearrangement joins TRBV11-2 to TRBJ1-1; maybe TRBD1 (5 bases). The length of the CDR3 is 16 residues. Germline assignment: CDR1 SGHAT and CDR2 FQNNGV. Trimming left V 1 base short and J 6 bases short, with 18 bases between. Here the CDR3 DNA reads TGTGCCAGCAGCTTAGTGTGGGGCGCCGCCGGGTCTGAAGCTTTCTTT. Its protein product is CASSLVWGAAGSEAFF.

V and J are TRBV11-2 and TRBJ1-2; TRBD1 matches at 10 bases. The CDR3 length is 16 residues. Per the germline V gene, CDR1 is SGHAT and CDR2 is FQNNGV. V trimming: 1 base; J trimming: 6 bases; junction bases outside the gene matches: 8. CDR3 bases: TGTGCCAGCAGCTTAGGGTCGGGACAGGGGAAACATGGCTACACCTTC. Residues: CASSLGSGQGKHGYTF.

V and J are TRBV5-6 and TRBJ1-5, with 7 bases fitting TRBD1. The V gene end was trimmed by 6 bases and the J gene end by 5 bases; junction bases not matched to a gene: 14. The CDR3 spans 16 residues. In germline, CDR1 is SGHDT, CDR2 YYEEEE. The CDR3 DNA reads TGTGCCAGCACCAAATATGGGACAGAAGACCATCAGCCCCAGCATTTT. Its protein product is CASTKYGTEDHQPQHF.

In its sample, this clone was seen once. The chain joins TRBV7-2 to TRBJ1-5; D is perhaps TRBD1 (5 bases). The CDR3 runs to 14 residues. From germline, CDR1 is SGHTA and CDR2 FQGNSA. Trimming shortened V by 5 bases and J by 2 bases, and 10 bases separated the two germline ends. In nucleotides, the CDR3 is TGTGCCAGCAGCCTCAGGGATGGCAATCAGCCCCAGCATTTT. Translated: CASSLRDGNQPQHF.

V and J are TRBV7-2 and TRBJ2-1, with D tentatively TRBD2 (5 bases). The length of the CDR3 is 13 residues. Germline V gives CDR1 SGHTA, CDR2 FQGNSA. V shed 0 bases and J shed 9 bases, with 9 bases lying between them. Here the CDR3 DNA reads TGTGCCAGCAGCTTAGCTGAGGGCGTTGAGCAGTTCTTC. This encodes CASSLAEGVEQFF.

The gene calls are TRBV18 and TRBJ2-2; D call uncertain. The germline V gene encodes CDR1 KGHSH and CDR2 LQKENI. This CDR3 is 14 amino acids long. V shed 4 bases and J shed 7 bases, with 13 bases lying between them. DNA of the CDR3: TGTGCCAGCTCACGCAACCGGGTCGGCGGGGAGCTGTTTTTT. Protein: CASSRNRVGGELFF. Supplemented by reference TRBV18 and TRBJ2-2, the full variable domain reads NAGVMQNPRHLVRRRGQEARLRCSPMKGHSHVYWYRQLPEEGLKFMVYLQKENIIDESGMPKERFSAEFPKEGPSILRIQQVVRGDSAAYFCASSRNRVGGELFFGEGSRLTVL.

Only a few counts were recorded for this clone. V gene TRBV6-5 combines with J gene TRBJ1-2, with 7 positions matching TRBD1. Germline V gene sequence: CDR1 MNHEY, CDR2 SVGAGI. J gave up 6 bases and V 6 bases, and 7 bases lay outside the gene matches. The CDR3 loop spans 13 amino acids. The CDR3 protein is CASRNRGSDGYTF. The CDR3 DNA sequence: TGTGCCAGCAGAAACAGGGGATCGGATGGCTACACCTTC.

V usage is TRBV19 and J usage is TRBJ1-2; D may be TRBD1 (5 bases). V dropped 6 bases and J dropped 4 bases, with 9 bases sitting between them. The CDR3 totals 12 residues. Germline-derived CDR1 and CDR2 are LNHDA and SQIVND (reference sequence). Here the CDR3 reads CASRTERYGYTF. The CDR3 DNA is TGTGCCAGTAGGACAGAGCGCTATGGCTACACCTTC. The whole variable domain, filled in from reference TRBV19 and TRBJ1-2, reads DGGITQSPKYLFRKEGQNVTLSCEQNLNHDAMYWYRQDPGQGLRLIYYSQIVNDFQKGDIAEGYSVSREKKESFPLTVTSAQKNPTAFYLCASRTERYGYTFGSGTRLTVV.

The chain recombines TRBV7-2 with TRBJ1-5, with D possibly TRBD1 on 6 matching bases. Germline CDR1 is SGHTA and CDR2 is FQGNSA. The CDR3 is made up of 16 amino acids. V gave up 5 bases and J gave up 5 bases, with 19 bases separating them. The CDR3 DNA sequence: TGTGCCAGCAGCCGGCCTGGGGGCTCCTTCGATCAGCCCCAGCATTTT. As protein: CASSRPGGSFDQPQHF. The whole variable domain, filled in from reference TRBV7-2 and TRBJ1-5, reads GAGVSQSPSNKVTEKGKDVELRCDPISGHTALYWYRQSLGQGLEFLIYFQGNSAPDKSGLPSDRFSAERTGGSVSTLTIQRTQQEDSAVYLCASSRPGGSFDQPQHFGDGTRLSIL.

The chain joins TRBV18 to TRBJ1-1; no firm D call. This CDR3 region has 12 residues. CDR1 is KGHSH and CDR2 is LQKENI in the germline V gene. Trimming left V 3 bases short and J 11 bases short, with 13 bases between. The CDR3: CASSPEGSGAFF. For the CDR3, the DNA is TGTGCCAGCTCACCGGAAGGGAGTGGCGCTTTCTTT.

The chain couples TRBV7-8 to TRBJ2-7; weak D call: TRBD1 (5 bases). The CDR3 has 16 residues. Germline V gene data show CDR1 as SGHVS and CDR2 as FQNEAQ. Trimming left V 1 base short and J 2 bases short, with 15 bases between. CDR3 region: CASSLERAGPTYEQYF. Here the CDR3 DNA reads TGTGCCAGCAGCTTAGAGAGAGCAGGGCCTACCTACGAGCAGTACTTC.

The gene calls are TRBV2 and TRBJ1-1; no clear D. V was shortened by 5 bases and J by 1 base, with 5 bases between the two germline ends. This CDR3 region has 12 residues. Germline V gene sequence: CDR1 SNHLY, CDR2 FYNNEI. The DNA of the CDR3 is TGTGCCAGCAGTTTGAGGAACACTGAAGCTTTCTTT. This encodes CASSLRNTEAFF.

In its sample, this clone was seen a few times. The sample carries other DNA sequences with the same CDR3. The V gene is TRBV20-1, the J gene TRBJ1-5; no reliable D call. Germline V gives CDR1 DFQATT, CDR2 SNEGSKA (reference sequence). The CDR3 covers 12 residues. Trimming pared 3 bases from V and 2 bases from J, leaving 5 bases between. The chain's CDR3 is CSASTGNQPQHF. CDR3 nucleotides: TGCAGTGCTAGTACAGGCAATCAGCCCCAGCATTTT.

This rearrangement joins TRBV6-5 to TRBJ1-1, with 10 bases fitting TRBD1. V lost 6 bases and J lost 11; bases outside the gene matches: 9. This CDR3 contains 13 residues. Germline values: CDR1 MNHEY, CDR2 SVGAGI. In DNA form, the CDR3 reads TGTGCCAGCAGATTCGACAGGGGGCTTGGGGCTTTCTTT. Residues: CASRFDRGLGAFF.

This clone was seen only once. V and J are TRBV6-4 and TRBJ2-2; D may be TRBD2 (6 bases). The CDR3 is made up of 13 amino acids. In germline, CDR1 is MRHNA, CDR2 SNTAGT. Trimming took off 6 bases at V and 5 bases at J, with 10 bases between the two ends. DNA for the CDR3: TGTGCCAGCAGGGAGGGACTGACCGGGGAGCTGTTTTTT. Amino acids: CASREGLTGELFF.

This clone was seen a few times. The chain carries TRBV18 and TRBJ2-7, with a weak D call TRBD1 (5 bases). The germline V gene encodes CDR1 KGHSH and CDR2 LQKENI. This CDR3 is built from 12 residues. With 2 bases removed from V and 5 bases from J, the gap between germline ends came to 7 bases. In nucleotides, the CDR3 is TGTGCCAGCTCACCATCGACAGACGAGCAGTACTTC. Residues: CASSPSTDEQYF.

The chain joins TRBV27 to TRBJ2-7, with a possible D match to TRBD2 (5 bases). Per germline, CDR1 MNHEY and CDR2 SMNVEV (reference sequence). The CDR3 is 13 residues long. V shed 6 bases and J shed 4 bases, with 13 bases lying between them. The CDR3, as DNA: TGTGCCAGCAGAGTGACGGGGTCTTACGAGCAGTACTTC. Residues: CASRVTGSYEQYF.

The chain joins TRBV12-3 or TRBV12-4 to TRBJ2-7; no definite D call. Trimming removed 3 bases from V and 0 bases from J, with 6 bases in between. The CDR3 is made up of 13 amino acids. Here the CDR3 DNA reads TGTGCCAGCAGTTTCGCTAACTCCTACGAGCAGTACTTC. This encodes CASSFANSYEQYF.